Listed below are T cell receptor beta chains from one sample, sequenced in a study of cytomegalovirus exposure and HLA in healthy donors. The data were produced by immunoSEQ multiplex PCR, yet TCRdb's version contains in-frame clones alone and is incomplete. The table shows approximately 150,000 clones, with around 85% occurring only once. What was sequenced was PBMCs. These receptors were collected from a human donor in good health. CDR3s include the opening cysteine and the closing phenylalanine or tryptophan.

V	J	CDR3
TRBV6-5	TRBJ2-7	CASSRQGKAYEQYF
TRBV2	TRBJ2-3	CASSESDRAGRTDTQYF
TRBV7-8	TRBJ2-1	CASSQSQGIYNEQFF
TRBV5-4	TRBJ2-7	CASSTGQGAGGEQYF
TRBV11-2	TRBJ2-7	CASSLDSGGTRGQYF
TRBV4-1	TRBJ2-5	CASSQEEDQETQYF
TRBV19	TRBJ2-3	CASSNGLALDTQYF
TRBV7-2	TRBJ2-2	CASSPTRSTGELFF
TRBV7-9	TRBJ2-6	CASSLLNRGRGSGANVLTF
TRBV7-6	TRBJ2-1	CASSLLTAYNEQFF